This T cell receptor (beta chain) emerged from a study of cytomegalovirus exposure and HLA in healthy donors. Notes on the study in general: Indistinguishable V segments, including TRBV6-2 and TRBV6-3, were excluded.

Researchers ran the PCR with 60 Vbeta and 13 Jbeta primers. TCRdb's table, derived via immunoSEQ multiplex PCR, lists solely in-frame clones and lacks some. The repertoire holds around 200,000 clones, with 70% to 80% as singletons. Trimming removed 2 bases at V and 0 bases at J, with 10 bases between. Germline CDR1 reads MGHRA; CDR2 reads YSYEKL. CDR3 length equals 16 residues. To note about this clone: Its specificity is not known.

This clonotype was obtained from a girl aged 2 to 10 in good health and CMV-seronegative. V usage is TRBV4-1 and J usage is TRBJ1-4, with D possibly matching TRBD1 (6 bases). Material for sequencing was PBMCs. CDR3 region: CASSQPDRSTNEKLFF. The CDR3 nucleotides read TGCGCCAGCAGCCAACCGGACAGATCAACTAATGAAAAACTGTTTTTT.